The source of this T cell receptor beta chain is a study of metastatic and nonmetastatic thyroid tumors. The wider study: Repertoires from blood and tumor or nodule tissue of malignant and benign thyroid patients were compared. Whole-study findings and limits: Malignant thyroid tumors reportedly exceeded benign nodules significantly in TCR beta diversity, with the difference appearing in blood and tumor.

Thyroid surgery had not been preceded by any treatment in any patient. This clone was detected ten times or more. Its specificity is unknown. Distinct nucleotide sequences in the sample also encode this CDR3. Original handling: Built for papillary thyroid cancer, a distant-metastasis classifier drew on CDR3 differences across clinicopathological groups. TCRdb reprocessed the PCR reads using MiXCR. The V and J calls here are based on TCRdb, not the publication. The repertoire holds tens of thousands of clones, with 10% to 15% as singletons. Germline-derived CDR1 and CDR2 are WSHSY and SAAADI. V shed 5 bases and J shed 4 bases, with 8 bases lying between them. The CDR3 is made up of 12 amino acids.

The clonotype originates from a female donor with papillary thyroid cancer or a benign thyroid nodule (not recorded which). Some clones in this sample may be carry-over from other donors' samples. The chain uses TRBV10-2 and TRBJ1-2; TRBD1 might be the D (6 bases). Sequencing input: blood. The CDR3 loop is CASSYRAYGYTF. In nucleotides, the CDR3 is TGCGCCAGCAGTTACAGGGCCTATGGCTACACCTTC.